Listed below are T cell receptor beta chains from one sample, sequenced in a study of identical twins' blood T cells. TCRdb processed the 5' RACE reads anew with MiXCR; each CDR3 protein has one entry. The table shows fewer than 450,000 distinct CDR3 sequences, with 28% occurring only once. Sample: PBMCs. The origin of the receptors is a woman between 18 and 50 years old in good health. Both conserved end residues are part of each CDR3. A D gene is named only where the DNA matches it firmly. Size tells how often a clone was seen (once, few, many) or the class of an expanded clone, and some rows leave it out.

D gene,V gene,clone size,J gene,CDR3 DNA,CDR3 protein
NA,TRBV4-3,NA,TRBJ2-2,TGCGCCAGCAGCCAAGATTACGGCGGAACTAGAGTAACCGGGGAGCTGTTTTTT,CASSQDYGGTRVTGELFF
TRBD1,TRBV29-1,few,TRBJ1-4,TGCAGCGCCCGAGAGGGGGCAGGAGGTGAAAAACTGTTTTTT,CSAREGAGGEKLFF
NA,TRBV27,many,TRBJ1-2,TGTGCCAGCAGTTTCCTGTCCCCTCTGGGCGGACTACCTAACTATGGCTACACCTTC,CASSFLSPLGGLPNYGYTF
TRBD2,TRBV10-3,few,TRBJ2-7,TGTGCCATCAGTACCGGGACTATAGCCTACGAGCAGTACTTC,CAISTGTIAYEQYF
TRBD1,TRBV6-6,few,TRBJ1-1,TGTGCCAGCAGTTACACGAAACAGGGGACTGAAGCTTTCTTT,CASSYTKQGTEAFF
NA,TRBV7-9,NA,TRBJ2-1,TGTGCCAGCAGCGAGCGTTTATCCTACAATAGGCAGTTCTTC,CASSERLSYNRQFF
TRBD2,TRBV6-5,few,TRBJ2-1,TGTGCCAGCAGTCGCGGGACTAGCGTCAATGAGCAGTTCTTC,CASSRGTSVNEQFF
NA,TRBV6-5,few,TRBJ1-2,TGTGCCAGCAGTTACTCTCGGGCGCGGACAACTGATGGCTACACCTTC,CASSYSRARTTDGYTF
NA,TRBV7-7,NA,TRBJ2-7,TGTGCTAGCAGCTTAAAGTACAGGGCCGAGCAGTACTTC,CASSLKYRAEQYF
NA,TRBV19,few,TRBJ1-2,TGTGCCAGTAGTATGATGGACTCCTATGGCTACACCTTC,CASSMMDSYGYTF
NA,TRBV19,NA,TRBJ2-2,TGTGCCAGTACAAGAGGGACCGGGGATCTGTTTTTT,CASTRGTGDLFF
NA,TRBV7-9,few,TRBJ2-3,TGTGCCAGCAGCGAATCCCGGGGAGATACTAGAAGCACAGATACGCAGTATTTT,CASSESRGDTRSTDTQYF
NA,TRBV27,NA,TRBJ1-5,TGTGCCAGCAGTTTATTGGCGGGGAACGACAAGCAGCCCCAGCATTTT,CASSLLAGNDKQPQHF
TRBD1,TRBV7-9,NA,TRBJ1-2,TGTGCCAGCAGTTTTGACAGGGACGGCTATGGCTACACCTTC,CASSFDRDGYGYTF
NA,TRBV5-1,NA,TRBJ1-1,TGCGCCAGCAGCTTATCTCCGGAATACACTGAAGCTTTCTTT,CASSLSPEYTEAFF
TRBD2,TRBV20-1,NA,TRBJ2-1,TGCAGTGCACCTCGGACTAGCGGAAACAATGAGCAGTTCTTC,CSAPRTSGNNEQFF
NA,TRBV28,NA,TRBJ2-7,TGTGCCAGCAGTCCCAGCCCCCTCTACGAGCAGTACTTC,CASSPSPLYEQYF
NA,TRBV12-3/TRBV12-4,few,TRBJ1-1,TGTGCCAGCAGTTTAAATGATGCGGGAGAGGCTTTCTTT,CASSLNDAGEAFF
TRBD2,TRBV27,NA,TRBJ2-2,TGTGCCAGCAGTTTATGGGGAGGGCCGGCGAACACCGGGGAGCTGTTTTTT,CASSLWGGPANTGELFF
NA,TRBV20-1,NA,TRBJ1-1,TGCAGTGTATCCGGGGACACTGAAGCTTTCTTT,CSVSGDTEAFF
TRBD1,TRBV20-1,NA,TRBJ2-3,TGCAGTGCTTCCCCCAGGACAGGGATTCTAGATACGCAGTATTTT,CSASPRTGILDTQYF
NA,TRBV20-1,NA,TRBJ1-1,TGCAGTGCTATTTGGGCCGGGAGGGTCACTGAAGCTTTCTTT,CSAIWAGRVTEAFF
NA,TRBV6-2/TRBV6-3,many,TRBJ2-3,TGTGCCAGCAGTCCCCCCAACGCAGATACGCAGTATTTT,CASSPPNADTQYF
TRBD2,TRBV20-1,few,TRBJ2-2,TGCAGTGCTAGAACAATGGCGGGAGGCGGGGAGCTGTTTTTT,CSARTMAGGGELFF